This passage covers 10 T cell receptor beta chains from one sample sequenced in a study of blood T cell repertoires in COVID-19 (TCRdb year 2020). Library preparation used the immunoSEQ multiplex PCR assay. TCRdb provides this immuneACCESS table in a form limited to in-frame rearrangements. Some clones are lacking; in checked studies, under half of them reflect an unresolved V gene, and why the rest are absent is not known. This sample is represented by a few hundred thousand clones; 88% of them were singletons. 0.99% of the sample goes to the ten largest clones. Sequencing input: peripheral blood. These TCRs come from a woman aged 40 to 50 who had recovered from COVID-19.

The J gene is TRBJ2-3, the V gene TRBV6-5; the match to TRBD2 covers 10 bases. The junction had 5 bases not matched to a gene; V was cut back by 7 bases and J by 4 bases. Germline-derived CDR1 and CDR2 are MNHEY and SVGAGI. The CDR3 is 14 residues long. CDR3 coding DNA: TGTGCCAGCACGACTAGCGGGTTACCAGATACGCAGTATTTT. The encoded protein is CASTTSGLPDTQYF.

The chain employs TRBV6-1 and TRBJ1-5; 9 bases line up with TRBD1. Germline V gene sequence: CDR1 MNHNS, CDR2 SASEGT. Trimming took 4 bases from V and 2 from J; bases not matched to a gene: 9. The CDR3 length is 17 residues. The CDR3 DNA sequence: TGTGCCAGCAGTGGTGTGACAGGGGGTTTCGGCAATCAGCCCCAGCATTTT. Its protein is CASSGVTGGFGNQPQHF.

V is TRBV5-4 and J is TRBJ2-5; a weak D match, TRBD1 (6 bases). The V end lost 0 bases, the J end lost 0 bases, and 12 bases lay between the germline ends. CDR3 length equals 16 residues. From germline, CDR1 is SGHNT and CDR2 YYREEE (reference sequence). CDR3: CASSLGGRGDQETQYF. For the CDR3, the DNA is TGTGCCAGCAGCTTGGGTGGCAGGGGTGACCAAGAGACCCAGTACTTC.

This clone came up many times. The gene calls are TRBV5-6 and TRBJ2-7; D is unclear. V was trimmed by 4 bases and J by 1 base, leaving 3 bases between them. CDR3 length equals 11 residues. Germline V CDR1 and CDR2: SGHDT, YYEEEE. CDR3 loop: CASSPSYEQYV. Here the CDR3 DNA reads TGTGCCAGCAGCCCTTCCTACGAGCAGTACGTC.

CDR3 nucleotides: TGTGCCAGCAGGACAGCCGACCAAGAGACCCAGTACTTC. Amino acids: CASRTADQETQYF. The chain carries TRBV2 and TRBJ2-5, with a tentative D call TRBD1 (5 bases). The CDR3 length is 13 residues. Deletions cut 6 bases from V and 0 bases from J, with 8 bases between. Germline CDR1 and CDR2: SNHLY and FYNNEI.

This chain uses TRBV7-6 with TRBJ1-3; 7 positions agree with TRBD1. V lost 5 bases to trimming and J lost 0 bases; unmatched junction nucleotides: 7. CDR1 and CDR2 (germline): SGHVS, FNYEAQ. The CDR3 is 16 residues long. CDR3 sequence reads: CASSHLTGVSGNTIYF. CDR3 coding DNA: TGTGCCAGCAGCCACCTAACAGGGGTCTCTGGAAACACCATATATTTT. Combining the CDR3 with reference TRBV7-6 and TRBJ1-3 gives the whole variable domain GAGVSQSPRYKVTKRGQDVALRCDPISGHVSLYWYRQALGQGPEFLTYFNYEAQQDKSGLPNDRFSAERPEGSISTLTIQRTEQRDSAMYRCASSHLTGVSGNTIYFGEGSWLTVV.

For the CDR3, the DNA is TGTGCCAGCAGCACGGGACAAAGAGAGCGCTACACCTTC. Its translation is CASSTGQRERYTF. The chain combines TRBV7-9 with TRBJ1-2; the D gene is possibly TRBD1 (6 bases). The length of the CDR3 is 13 residues. V was pared by 5 bases and J by 9 bases, with 16 bases between. Germline assignment: CDR1 SEHNR and CDR2 FQNEAQ (reference sequence).

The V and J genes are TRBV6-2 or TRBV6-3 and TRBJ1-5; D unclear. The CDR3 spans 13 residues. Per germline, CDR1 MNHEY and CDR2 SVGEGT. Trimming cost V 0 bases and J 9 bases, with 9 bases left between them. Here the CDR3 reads CASSYSNPRPQHF. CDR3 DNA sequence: TGTGCCAGCAGTTACTCGAATCCGCGGCCCCAGCATTTT.

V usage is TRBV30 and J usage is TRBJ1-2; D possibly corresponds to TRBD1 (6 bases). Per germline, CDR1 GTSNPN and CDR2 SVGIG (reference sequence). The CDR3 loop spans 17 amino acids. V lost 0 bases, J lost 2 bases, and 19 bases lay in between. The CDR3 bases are TGTGCCTGGAGTGTACTTGGGCAAGGGGGGGGCAACTATGGCTACACCTTC. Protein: CAWSVLGQGGGNYGYTF.

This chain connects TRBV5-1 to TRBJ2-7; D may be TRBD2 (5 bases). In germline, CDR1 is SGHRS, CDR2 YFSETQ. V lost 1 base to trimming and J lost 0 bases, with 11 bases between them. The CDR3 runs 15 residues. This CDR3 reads CASSLRGAPSYEQYF. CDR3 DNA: TGCGCCAGCAGCTTGCGGGGAGCCCCCTCCTACGAGCAGTACTTC.